Here is one T cell receptor beta chain with its context. Antigen specificity is unknown. The data stem from a study of cytomegalovirus exposure and HLA in healthy donors. Whole-study results and caveats: Later work associated roughly 17,000 TCR beta sequences with HLA alleles at 0.05 false discovery rate. Later analysis demonstrated an association between a missense DCLRE1C variant and TCR beta V- and J-gene trimming.

PCR was performed using 60 Vbeta and 13 Jbeta primers. Clones were sequenced by immunoSEQ multiplex PCR, and TCRdb holds only the in-frame ones, with some missing. The sample table sets out 50,000 to 70,000 clones. The ends lost 2 bases at V and 4 bases at J; junction bases unmatched: 8. The germline V gene encodes CDR1 KGHSH and CDR2 LQKENI. This CDR3 is built from 17 residues. The origin of this receptor is a woman between 18 and 29 years old in good health and CMV-seronegative. J is TRBJ2-2 and V is TRBV18, with 9 bases that match TRBD2. The sample comprised PBMCs. The CDR3 spells CASSPTLVAGVTGELFF. In DNA form, the CDR3 reads TGTGCCAGCTCACCAACTCTCGTAGCGGGAGTCACCGGGGAGCTGTTTTTT.